This record covers a single TCR beta chain. V shed 5 bases and J 4 bases; nucleotides not matched to a gene: 7. This CDR3 comprises 14 residues. CDR1 MNHEY and CDR2 SVGAGI come from the germline V gene. Per the study methods: Cell counts per sample came from amplifying reference gene primers. The protocol was immunoSEQ multiplex PCR, while the TCRdb copy is restricted to in-frame clones and leaves out a portion. The D gene and trimming were derived from the DNA, and the V and J assignments and clone size from that table. The sample lists approximately 240,000 clones, approximately 79% occurring once. The data originate from a study of blood T cell repertoires in COVID-19.

Sequenced input: peripheral blood. The rearrangement joins TRBV6-5 to TRBJ1-1, with 7 bases aligning to TRBD1. The source of this sequence is a middle-aged woman with active or convalescent COVID-19. CDR3 protein: CASSPTGRGTEAFF. CDR3 coding DNA: TGTGCCAGCAGTCCGACAGGGCGTGGCACTGAAGCTTTCTTT.